Reported below is one TCR beta chain. The CDR3 has 13 residues. The V end was cut by 6 bases, the J end by 9 bases, with 15 bases between. Germline V gene data show CDR1 as SNHLY and CDR2 as FYNNEI. The data belong to a study of cytomegalovirus exposure and HLA in healthy donors. Study overall: It was reported in a later analysis that the same platform had been used for the 120 validation repertoires as for the roughly 670 first-cohort repertoires.

Libraries were prepared by immunoSEQ multiplex PCR; TCRdb keeps only in-frame clonotypes and omits some of them. The sample yields roughly 180,000 clones, around 86% seen once. This chain connects TRBV2 to TRBJ1-5; D may be TRBD1 (6 bases). The clonotype originates from a man under 40 in good health and CMV-seropositive. Sequenced: PBMCs. The CDR3 here is CASRRPSQGPQHF. CDR3 DNA: TGTGCCAGCAGGAGGCCCTCACAGGGGCCCCAGCATTTT.